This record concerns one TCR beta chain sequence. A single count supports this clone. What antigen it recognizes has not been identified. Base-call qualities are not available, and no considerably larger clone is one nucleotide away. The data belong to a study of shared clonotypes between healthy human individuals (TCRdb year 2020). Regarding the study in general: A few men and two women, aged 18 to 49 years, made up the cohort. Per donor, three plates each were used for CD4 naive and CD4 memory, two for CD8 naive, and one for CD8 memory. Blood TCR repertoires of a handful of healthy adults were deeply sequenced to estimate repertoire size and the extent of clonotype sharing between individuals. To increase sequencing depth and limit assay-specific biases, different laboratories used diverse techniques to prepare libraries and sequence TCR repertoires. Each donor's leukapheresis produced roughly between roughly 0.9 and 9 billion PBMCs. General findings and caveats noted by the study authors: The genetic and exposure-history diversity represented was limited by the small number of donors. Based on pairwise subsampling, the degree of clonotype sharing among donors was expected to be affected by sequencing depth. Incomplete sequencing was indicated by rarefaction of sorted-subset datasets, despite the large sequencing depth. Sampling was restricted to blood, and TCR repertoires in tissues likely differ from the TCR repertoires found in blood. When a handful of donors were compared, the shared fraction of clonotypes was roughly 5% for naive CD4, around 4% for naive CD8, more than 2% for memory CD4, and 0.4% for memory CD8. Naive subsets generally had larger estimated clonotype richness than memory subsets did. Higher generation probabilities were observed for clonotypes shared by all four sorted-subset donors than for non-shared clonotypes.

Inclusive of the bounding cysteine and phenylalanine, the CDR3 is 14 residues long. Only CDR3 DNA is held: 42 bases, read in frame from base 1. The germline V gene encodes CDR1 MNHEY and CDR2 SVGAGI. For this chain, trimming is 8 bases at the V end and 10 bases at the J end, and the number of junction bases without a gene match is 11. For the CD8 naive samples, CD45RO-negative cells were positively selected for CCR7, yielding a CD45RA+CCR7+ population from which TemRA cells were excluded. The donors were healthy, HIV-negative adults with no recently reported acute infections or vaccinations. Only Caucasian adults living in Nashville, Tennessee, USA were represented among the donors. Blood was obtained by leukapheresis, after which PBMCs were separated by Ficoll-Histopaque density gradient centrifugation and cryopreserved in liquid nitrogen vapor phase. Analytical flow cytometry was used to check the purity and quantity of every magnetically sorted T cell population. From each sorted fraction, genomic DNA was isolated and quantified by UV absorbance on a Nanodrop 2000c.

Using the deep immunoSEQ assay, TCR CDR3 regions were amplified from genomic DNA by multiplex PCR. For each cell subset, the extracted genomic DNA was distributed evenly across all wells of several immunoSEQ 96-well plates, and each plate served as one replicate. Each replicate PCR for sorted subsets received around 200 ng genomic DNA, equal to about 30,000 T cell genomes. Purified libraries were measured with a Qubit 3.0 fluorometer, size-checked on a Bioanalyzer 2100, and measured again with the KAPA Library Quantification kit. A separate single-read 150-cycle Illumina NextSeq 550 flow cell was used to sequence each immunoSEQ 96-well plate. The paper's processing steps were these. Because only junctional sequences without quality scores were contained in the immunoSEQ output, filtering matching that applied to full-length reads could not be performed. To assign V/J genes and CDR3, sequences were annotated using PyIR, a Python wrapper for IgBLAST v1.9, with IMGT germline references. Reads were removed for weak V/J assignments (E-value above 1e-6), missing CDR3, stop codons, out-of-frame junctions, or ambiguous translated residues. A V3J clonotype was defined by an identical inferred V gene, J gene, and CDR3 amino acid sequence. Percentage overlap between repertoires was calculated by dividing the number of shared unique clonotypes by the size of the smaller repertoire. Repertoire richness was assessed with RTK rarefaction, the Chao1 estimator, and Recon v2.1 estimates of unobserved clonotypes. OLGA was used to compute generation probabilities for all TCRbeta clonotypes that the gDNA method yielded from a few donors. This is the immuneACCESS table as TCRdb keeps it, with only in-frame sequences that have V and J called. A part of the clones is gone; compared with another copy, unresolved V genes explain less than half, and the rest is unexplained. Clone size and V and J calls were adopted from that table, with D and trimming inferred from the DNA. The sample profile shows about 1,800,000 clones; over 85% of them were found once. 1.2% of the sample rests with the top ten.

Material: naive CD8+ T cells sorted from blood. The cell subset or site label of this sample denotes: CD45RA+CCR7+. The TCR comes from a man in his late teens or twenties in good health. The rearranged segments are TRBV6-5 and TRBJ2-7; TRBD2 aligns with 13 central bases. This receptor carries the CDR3 CASGLGLAGLPQYF. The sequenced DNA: TGTGCCAGCGGCCTGGGACTAGCGGGATTGCCTCAGTACTTC.